Listed below are T cell receptor beta chains from one sample, sequenced in a study of a mutant IDH1 vaccine in newly diagnosed glioma. These receptors' antigens are unknown. Generated by immunoSEQ multiplex PCR, the TCRdb table keeps only in-frame clones and is missing some. Of about 42,000 clones listed, 70% to 90% were seen once; the top ten hold over 1.5%. The sequences come from PBMCs, collected from a glioma patient whose treatment included an IDH1 peptide vaccine. The receptors here all came from a man aged 40-49 years with glioma. Both conserved end residues are part of each CDR3. The D gene is left open where the match is weak. A clone size is listed for some rows: how often the clone was seen (once, few, many), or a class if it is expanded.

len,abundance,v_gene,j_gene,d_gene,CDR3aa,CDR3nt
16,few,TRBV4-2,TRBJ1-4,.,CASSQVEVGGDEKLFF,TGTGCCAGCAGCCAAGTAGAGGTGGGAGGGGATGAAAAACTGTTTTTT
13,.,TRBV6-5,TRBJ1-2,.,CASRGDGNYGYTF,TGTGCCAGCAGGGGAGACGGGAACTATGGCTACACCTTC
17,.,TRBV4-2,TRBJ2-7,TRBD2,CASSQDQGTSGSSEQYF,TGTGCCAGCAGCCAAGACCAAGGGACTAGCGGGAGTAGCGAGCAGTACTTC
14,.,TRBV25-1,TRBJ2-1,TRBD2,CASSDYGGTNEQFF,TGTGCCAGCAGTGATTACGGGGGGACCAATGAGCAGTTCTTC
13,once,TRBV5-6,TRBJ2-7,.,CASSLTETYEQYF,TGTGCCAGCAGCTTGACAGAAACCTACGAGCAGTACTTC
16,.,TRBV13,TRBJ1-1,.,CASSLVSWRGTTEAFF,TGTGCCAGCAGCTTAGTGTCTTGGAGGGGGACAACTGAAGCTTTCTTT
16,.,TRBV7-2,TRBJ2-7,TRBD1,CASSLGGTGLVYEQYF,TGTGCCAGCAGCTTAGGAGGGACAGGGCTTGTATACGAGCAGTACTTC
20,.,TRBV2,TRBJ2-4,TRBD2,CASSEALRGSGSLGKNIQYF,TGTGCCAGCAGTGAAGCGCTTCGGGGTAGCGGGAGTTTGGGCAAAAACATTCAGTACTTC
13,.,TRBV7-6,TRBJ2-3,.,CASFRRSTDTQYF,TGTGCCAGCTTTAGGAGGAGCACAGATACGCAGTATTTT
14,.,TRBV7-2,TRBJ2-5,.,CASSTGLRKETQYF,TGTGCCAGCAGCACAGGACTCAGGAAGGAGACCCAGTACTTC
14,few,TRBV9,TRBJ2-5,.,CASSEQGLRETQYF,TGTGCCAGCAGCGAACAGGGTCTGAGAGAGACCCAGTACTTC
16,.,TRBV7-9,TRBJ1-2,TRBD1,CASSLGPGGDVSGYTF,TGTGCCAGCAGCTTAGGGCCAGGGGGCGATGTCTCTGGCTACACCTTC
15,.,TRBV19,TRBJ1-5,TRBD1,CASRGTGGLNQPQHF,TGTGCCAGTAGGGGGACAGGGGGCCTCAATCAGCCCCAGCATTTT
15,.,TRBV2,TRBJ1-3,.,CASTHRGASGNTIYF,TGTGCCAGCACCCACCGGGGGGCTAGCGGAAACACCATATATTTT